The sequence of this TCR beta chain was determined in a study of blood T cell repertoires in COVID-19. Study at large: PBMCs, B-cell-depleted T cells, or T cells provided the cDNA or gDNA that made up the material.

The V end was cut by 3 bases, the J end by 7 bases, with 16 bases between. In germline, CDR1 is MNHNS, CDR2 SASEGT. The CDR3 runs 15 residues. Profiling relied on immunoSEQ multiplex PCR, and the TCRdb table lists in-frame clones only, not all of them. Found here are roughly 180,000 clones, 65% to 85% of them singletons; the top ten hold around 6%. The source material was PBMCs or T cells enriched from blood (not recorded which). This TCR was sampled from a woman aged 40 to 50 with acute COVID-19. This chain uses TRBV6-1 with TRBJ2-1; weak D call: TRBD1 (6 bases). The CDR3 here is CASSESGGVPNEQFF. CDR3 coding DNA: TGTGCCAGCAGTGAGTCTGGGGGCGTCCCTAATGAGCAGTTCTTC.